This TCR beta chain was obtained from a study of blood T cell repertoires in COVID-19. Study as a whole: COVID-19 samples collected from the United States, Italy and Spain covered acute and convalescent phases. Sample material is recorded as cDNA or gDNA derived from T cells, B-cell-depleted T cells, or PBMCs.

This CDR3 spans 16 amino acids. V lost 4 bases to trimming and J lost 1 base; unmatched junction nucleotides: 5. Germline-derived CDR1 and CDR2 are SGHRS and YFSETQ. Original methodology: Quantification of nucleated cells was approximated via reference gene primer amplification. Here immunoSEQ multiplex PCR was the method, and the copy in TCRdb shows in-frame clones only, minus some. V, J and clone size are those of that table, while D and trimming were read from the DNA. The sample lists fewer than 300,000 clones, 81% occurring once. The gene calls are TRBV5-1 and TRBJ2-5; 12 positions match TRBD2. Sequenced input: peripheral blood. The sequence derives from a woman in her fifties or sixties with active or convalescent COVID-19. This chain's CDR3 is CASSISSGGVQETQYF. Here the CDR3 DNA reads TGCGCCAGCAGCATCTCTAGCGGGGGGGTCCAAGAGACCCAGTACTTC.